This note documents a single T cell receptor (beta chain) sequence. The data originate from a study of cytomegalovirus exposure and HLA in healthy donors. The PCR contained 60 Vbeta and 13 Jbeta primers. Assay used: immunoSEQ multiplex PCR; TCRdb lists only in-frame clones, some missing. This table holds approximately 140,000 clones, more than 75% found once. While unrecorded immune exposures were likely, the donors were nominally healthy when sampled. Sequenced input: PBMCs. The source is a woman aged 40 to 50 in good health and CMV-seropositive.

DNA for the CDR3: TGTGCCAGCAGTTTCTTAGGAAACACCATATATTTT. It is translated as CASSFLGNTIYF. This chain links TRBV28 with TRBJ1-3; D gene uncertain. CDR1 is MDHEN, CDR2 SYDVKM, per germline. The CDR3 has 12 amino acids. Trimming left V 3 bases short and J 4 bases short, with 4 bases between.